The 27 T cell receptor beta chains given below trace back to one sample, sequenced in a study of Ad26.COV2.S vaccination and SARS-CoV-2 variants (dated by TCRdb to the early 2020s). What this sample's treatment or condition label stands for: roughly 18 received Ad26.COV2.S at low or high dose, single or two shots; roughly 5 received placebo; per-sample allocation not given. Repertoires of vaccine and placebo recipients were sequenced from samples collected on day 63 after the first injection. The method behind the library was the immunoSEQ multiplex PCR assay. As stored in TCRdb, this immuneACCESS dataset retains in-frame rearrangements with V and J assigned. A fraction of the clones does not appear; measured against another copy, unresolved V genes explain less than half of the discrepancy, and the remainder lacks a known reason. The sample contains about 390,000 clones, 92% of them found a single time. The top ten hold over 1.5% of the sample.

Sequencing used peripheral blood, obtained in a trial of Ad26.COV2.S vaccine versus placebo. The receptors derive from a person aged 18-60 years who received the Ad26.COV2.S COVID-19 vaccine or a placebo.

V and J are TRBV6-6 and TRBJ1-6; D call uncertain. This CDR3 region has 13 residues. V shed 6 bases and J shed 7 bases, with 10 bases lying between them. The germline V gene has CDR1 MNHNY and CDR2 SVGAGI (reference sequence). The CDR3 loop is CASRGDANSPLHF. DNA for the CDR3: TGTGCCAGCAGGGGTGACGCAAATTCACCCCTCCACTTT.

CDR3 DNA: TGCAGCGTTTCTAGCGGGGGGAACACCGGGGAGCTGTTTTTT. This gives the protein CSVSSGGNTGELFF. The chain employs TRBV29-1 and TRBJ2-2, with 10 bases lining up with TRBD2. The CDR3 has 14 residues. Germline assignment: CDR1 SQVTM and CDR2 ANQGSEA. V shed 5 bases and J 1 base; nucleotides not matched to a gene: 1.

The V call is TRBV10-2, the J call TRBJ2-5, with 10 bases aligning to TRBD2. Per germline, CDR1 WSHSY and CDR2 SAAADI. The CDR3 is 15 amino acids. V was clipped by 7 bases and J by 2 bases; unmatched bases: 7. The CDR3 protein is CASKSGGAWQETQYF. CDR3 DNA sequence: TGCGCCAGCAAAAGCGGGGGGGCCTGGCAAGAGACCCAGTACTTC.

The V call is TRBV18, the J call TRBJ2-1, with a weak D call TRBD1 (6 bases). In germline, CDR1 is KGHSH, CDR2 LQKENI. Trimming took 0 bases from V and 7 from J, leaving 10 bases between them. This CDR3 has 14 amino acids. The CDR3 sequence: CASSPPGQTNEQFF. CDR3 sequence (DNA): TGTGCCAGCTCACCACCAGGACAGACAAATGAGCAGTTCTTC.

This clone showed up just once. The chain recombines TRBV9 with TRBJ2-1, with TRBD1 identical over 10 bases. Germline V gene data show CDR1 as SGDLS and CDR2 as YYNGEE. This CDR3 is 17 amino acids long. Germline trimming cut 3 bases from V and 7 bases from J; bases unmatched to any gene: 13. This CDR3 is CASSARLRDRGLNEQFF. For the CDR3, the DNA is TGTGCCAGCAGCGCCCGACTCCGGGACAGGGGCCTTAATGAGCAGTTCTTC.

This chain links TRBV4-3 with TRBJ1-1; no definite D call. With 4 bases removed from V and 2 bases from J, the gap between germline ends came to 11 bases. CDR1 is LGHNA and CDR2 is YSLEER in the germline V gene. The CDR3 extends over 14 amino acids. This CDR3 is CASSPSVTNTEAFF. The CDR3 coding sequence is TGCGCCAGCAGCCCGAGCGTTACTAACACTGAAGCTTTCTTT.

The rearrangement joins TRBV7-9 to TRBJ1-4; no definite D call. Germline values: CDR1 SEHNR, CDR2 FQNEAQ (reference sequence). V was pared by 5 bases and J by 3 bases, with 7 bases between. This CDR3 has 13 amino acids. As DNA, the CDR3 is TGTGCCAGCAGCGATAGCCCTAATGAAAAACTGTTTTTT. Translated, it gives CASSDSPNEKLFF.

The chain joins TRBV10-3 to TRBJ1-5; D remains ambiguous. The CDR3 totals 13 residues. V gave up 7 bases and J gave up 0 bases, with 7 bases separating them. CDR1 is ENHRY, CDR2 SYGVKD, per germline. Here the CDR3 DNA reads TGTGCCATCACCTCAGATAGCAATCAGCCCCAGCATTTT. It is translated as CAITSDSNQPQHF.

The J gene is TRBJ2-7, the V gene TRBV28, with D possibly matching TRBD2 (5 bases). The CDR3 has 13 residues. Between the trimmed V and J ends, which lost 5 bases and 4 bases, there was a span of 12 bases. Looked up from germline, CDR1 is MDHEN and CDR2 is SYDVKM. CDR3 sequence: CASSTRVRYEQYF. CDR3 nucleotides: TGTGCCAGCAGTACGAGGGTGCGATACGAGCAGTACTTC.

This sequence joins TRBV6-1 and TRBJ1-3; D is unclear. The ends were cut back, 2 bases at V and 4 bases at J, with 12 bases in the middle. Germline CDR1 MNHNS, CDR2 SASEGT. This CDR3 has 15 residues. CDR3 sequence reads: CASSEYRGSGNTIYF. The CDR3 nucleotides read TGTGCCAGCAGTGAATACAGAGGATCGGGAAACACCATATATTTT.

CDR3 protein: CASSVDGQVDEKLFF. CDR3 DNA sequence: TGTGCCAGCAGCGTAGATGGCCAGGTGGATGAAAAACTGTTTTTT. The rearrangement uses TRBV9 and TRBJ1-4; D is ambiguous. The CDR3 covers 15 residues. The germline gives CDR1 SGDLS, CDR2 YYNGEE. V lost 0 bases to trimming and J lost 6 bases, with 12 bases between them.

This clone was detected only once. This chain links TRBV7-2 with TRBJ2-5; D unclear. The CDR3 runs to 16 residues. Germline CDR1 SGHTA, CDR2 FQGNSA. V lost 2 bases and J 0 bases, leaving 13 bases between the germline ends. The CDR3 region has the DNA TGTGCCAGCAGCTTATGGACGGACCATAACCAAGAGACCCAGTACTTC. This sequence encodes CASSLWTDHNQETQYF. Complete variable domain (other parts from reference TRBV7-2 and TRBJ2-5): GAGVSQSPSNKVTEKGKDVELRCDPISGHTALYWYRQSLGQGLEFLIYFQGNSAPDKSGLPSDRFSAERTGGSVSTLTIQRTQQEDSAVYLCASSLWTDHNQETQYFGPGTRLLVL.

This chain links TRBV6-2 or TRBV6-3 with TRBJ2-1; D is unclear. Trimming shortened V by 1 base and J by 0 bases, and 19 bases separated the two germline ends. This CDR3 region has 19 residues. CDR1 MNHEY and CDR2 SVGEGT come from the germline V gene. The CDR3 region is CASSYYTYPARSSYNEQFF. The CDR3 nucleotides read TGTGCCAGCAGTTACTATACGTACCCGGCGAGAAGCTCCTACAATGAGCAGTTCTTC.

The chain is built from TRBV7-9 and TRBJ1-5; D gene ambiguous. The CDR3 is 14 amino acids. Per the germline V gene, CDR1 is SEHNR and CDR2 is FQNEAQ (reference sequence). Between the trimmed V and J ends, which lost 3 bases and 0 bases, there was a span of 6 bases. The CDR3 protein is CASSFVDSNQPQHF. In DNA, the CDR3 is TGTGCCAGCAGCTTTGTAGATAGCAATCAGCCCCAGCATTTT.

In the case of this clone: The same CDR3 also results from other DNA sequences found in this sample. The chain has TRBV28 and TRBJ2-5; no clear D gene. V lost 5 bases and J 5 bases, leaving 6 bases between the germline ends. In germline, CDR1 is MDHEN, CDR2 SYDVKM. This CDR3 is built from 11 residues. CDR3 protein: CASSLEETQYF. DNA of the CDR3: TGTGCCAGCAGTCTCGAGGAGACCCAGTACTTC.

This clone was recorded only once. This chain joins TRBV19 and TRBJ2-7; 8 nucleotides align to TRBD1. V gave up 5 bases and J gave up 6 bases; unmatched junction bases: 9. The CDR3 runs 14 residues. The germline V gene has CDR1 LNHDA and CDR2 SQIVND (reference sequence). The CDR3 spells CASSVGQAGGEQYF. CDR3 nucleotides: TGTGCCAGTAGTGTGGGACAGGCGGGCGGCGAGCAGTACTTC.

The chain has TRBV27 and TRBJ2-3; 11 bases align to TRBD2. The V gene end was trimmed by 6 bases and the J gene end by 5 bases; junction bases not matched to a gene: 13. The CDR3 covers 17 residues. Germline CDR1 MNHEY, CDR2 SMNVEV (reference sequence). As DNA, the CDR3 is TGTGCCAGCAGCCCAATGGGTAGCGGGGGGGCAGTAGATACGCAGTATTTT. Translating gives CASSPMGSGGAVDTQYF.

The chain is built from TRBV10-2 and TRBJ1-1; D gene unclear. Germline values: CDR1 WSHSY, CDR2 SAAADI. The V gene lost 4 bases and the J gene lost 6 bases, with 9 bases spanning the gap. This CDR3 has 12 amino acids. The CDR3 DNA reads TGCGCCAGCAGTGGACCAGTGGCTGAAGCTTTCTTT. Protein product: CASSGPVAEAFF.

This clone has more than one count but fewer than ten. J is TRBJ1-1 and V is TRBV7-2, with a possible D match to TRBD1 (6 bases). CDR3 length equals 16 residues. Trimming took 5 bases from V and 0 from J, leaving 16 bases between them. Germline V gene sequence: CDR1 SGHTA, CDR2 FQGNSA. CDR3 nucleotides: TGTGCCAGCAGCCCCACAGGGTTAATTATGAACACTGAAGCTTTCTTT. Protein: CASSPTGLIMNTEAFF.

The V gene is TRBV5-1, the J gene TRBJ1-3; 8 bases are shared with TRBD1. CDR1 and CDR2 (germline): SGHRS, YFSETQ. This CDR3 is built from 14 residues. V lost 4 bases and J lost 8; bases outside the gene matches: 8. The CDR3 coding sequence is TGCGCCAGCAGCCTGGACAGGGATCGAGACACCATATATTTT. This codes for CASSLDRDRDTIYF.

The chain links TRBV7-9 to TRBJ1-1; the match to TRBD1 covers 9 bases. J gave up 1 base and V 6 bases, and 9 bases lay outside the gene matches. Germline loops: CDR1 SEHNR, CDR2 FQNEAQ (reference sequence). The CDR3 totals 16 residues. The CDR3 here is CASRPVGQGTNTEAFF. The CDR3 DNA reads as TGTGCCAGCAGACCAGTTGGACAGGGGACGAACACTGAAGCTTTCTTT.

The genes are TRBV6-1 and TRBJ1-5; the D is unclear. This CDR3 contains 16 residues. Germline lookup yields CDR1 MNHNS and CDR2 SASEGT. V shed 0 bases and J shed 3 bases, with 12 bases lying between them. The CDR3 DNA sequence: TGTGCCAGCAGTGAAGCCGCAGCACCGAACAATCAGCCCCAGCATTTT. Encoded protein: CASSEAAAPNNQPQHF.

CDR3 sequence reads: CASTSRGRGTEAFF. The CDR3 DNA is TGTGCCAGCACCTCGCGGGGGCGAGGTACTGAAGCTTTCTTT. This chain connects TRBV28 to TRBJ1-1; TRBD1 is a possible D gene (6 bases). CDR3 size: 14 residues. The germline V gene encodes CDR1 MDHEN and CDR2 SYDVKM. Trimming stripped 7 bases from V and 5 bases from J, with 17 bases between.

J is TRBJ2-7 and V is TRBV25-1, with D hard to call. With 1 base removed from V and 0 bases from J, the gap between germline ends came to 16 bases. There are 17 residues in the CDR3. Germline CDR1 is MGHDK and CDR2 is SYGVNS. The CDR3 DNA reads TGTGCCAGCAGTGAATCGAGTACAGATGGTCCCTCCTACGAGCAGTACTTC. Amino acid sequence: CASSESSTDGPSYEQYF.

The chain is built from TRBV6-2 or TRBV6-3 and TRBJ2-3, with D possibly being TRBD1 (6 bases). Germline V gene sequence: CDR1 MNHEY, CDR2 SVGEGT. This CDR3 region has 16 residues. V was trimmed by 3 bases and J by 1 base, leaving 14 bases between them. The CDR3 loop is CASSYPQGRGTDTQYF. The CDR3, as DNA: TGTGCCAGCAGTTATCCACAGGGCAGAGGCACAGATACGCAGTATTTT.

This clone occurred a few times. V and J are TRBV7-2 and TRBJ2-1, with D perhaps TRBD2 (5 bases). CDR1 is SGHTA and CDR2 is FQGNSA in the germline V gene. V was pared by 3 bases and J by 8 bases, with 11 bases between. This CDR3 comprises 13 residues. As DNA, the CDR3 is TGTGCCAGCAGCTTCGTCGAGGGCCATGAGCAGTTCTTC. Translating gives CASSFVEGHEQFF.

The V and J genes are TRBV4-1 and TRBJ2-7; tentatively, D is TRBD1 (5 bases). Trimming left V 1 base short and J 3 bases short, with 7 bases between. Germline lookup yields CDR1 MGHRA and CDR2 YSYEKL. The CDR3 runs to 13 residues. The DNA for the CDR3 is TGCGCCAGCAGCCAAGTTGACAGCTACGAGCAGTACTTC. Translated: CASSQVDSYEQYF.